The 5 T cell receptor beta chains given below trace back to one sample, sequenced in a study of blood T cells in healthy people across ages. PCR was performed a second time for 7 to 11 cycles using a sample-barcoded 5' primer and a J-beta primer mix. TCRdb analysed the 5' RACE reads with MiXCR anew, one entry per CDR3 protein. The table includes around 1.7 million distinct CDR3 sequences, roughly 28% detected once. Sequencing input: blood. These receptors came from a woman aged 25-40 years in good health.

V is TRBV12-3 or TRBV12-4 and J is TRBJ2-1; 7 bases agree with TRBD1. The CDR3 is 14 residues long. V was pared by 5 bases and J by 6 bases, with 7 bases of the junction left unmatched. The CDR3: CASSINHRGNEQFF. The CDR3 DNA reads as TGTGCCAGCAGTATCAATCACAGGGGCAATGAGCAGTTCTTC.

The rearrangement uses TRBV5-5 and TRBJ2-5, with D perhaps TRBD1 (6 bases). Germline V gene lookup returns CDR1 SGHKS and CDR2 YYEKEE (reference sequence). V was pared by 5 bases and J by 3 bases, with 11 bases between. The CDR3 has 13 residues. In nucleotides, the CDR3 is TGTGCCAGCAGAGCACAGGGAAAAGAGACCCAGTACTTC. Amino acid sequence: CASRAQGKETQYF.

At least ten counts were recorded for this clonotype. CDR3 nucleotides: TGCGCCAGCAGTCTTAGCGGGAGTCTGGACATTCAGTACTTC. This gives the protein CASSLSGSLDIQYF. V gene TRBV5-1 combines with J gene TRBJ2-4; 9 nucleotides match TRBD2. Germline V gives CDR1 SGHRS, CDR2 YFSETQ. V gave up 5 bases and J gave up 8 bases; unmatched junction bases: 8. The CDR3 loop spans 14 amino acids.

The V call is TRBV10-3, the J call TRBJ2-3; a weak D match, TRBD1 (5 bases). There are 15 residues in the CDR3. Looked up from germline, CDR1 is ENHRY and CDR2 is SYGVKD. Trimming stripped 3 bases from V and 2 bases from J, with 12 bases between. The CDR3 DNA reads TGTGCCATCAGTGACTATGGACAACCCACAGATACGCAGTATTTT. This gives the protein CAISDYGQPTDTQYF.

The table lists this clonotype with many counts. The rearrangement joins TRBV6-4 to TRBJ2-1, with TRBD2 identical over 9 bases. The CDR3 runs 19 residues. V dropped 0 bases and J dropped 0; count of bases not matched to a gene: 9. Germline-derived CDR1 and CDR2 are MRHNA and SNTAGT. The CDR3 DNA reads TGTGCCAGCAGTGACTCGGGGCTAGCGGGGAGAACCTCCTACAATGAGCAGTTCTTC. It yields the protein CASSDSGLAGRTSYNEQFF.